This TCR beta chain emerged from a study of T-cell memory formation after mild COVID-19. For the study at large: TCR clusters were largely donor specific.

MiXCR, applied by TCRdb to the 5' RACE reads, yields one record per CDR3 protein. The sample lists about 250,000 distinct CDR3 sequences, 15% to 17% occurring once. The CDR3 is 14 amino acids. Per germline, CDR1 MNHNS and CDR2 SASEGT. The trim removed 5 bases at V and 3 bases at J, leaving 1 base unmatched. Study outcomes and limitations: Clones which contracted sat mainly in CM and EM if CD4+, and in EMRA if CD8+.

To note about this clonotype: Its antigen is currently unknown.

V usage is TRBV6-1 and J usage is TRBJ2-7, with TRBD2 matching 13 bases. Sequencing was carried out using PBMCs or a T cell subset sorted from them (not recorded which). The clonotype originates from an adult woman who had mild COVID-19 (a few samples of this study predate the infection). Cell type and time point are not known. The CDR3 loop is CASSRTSGGYEQYF. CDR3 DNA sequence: TGTGCCAGCAGTCGGACTAGCGGGGGCTACGAGCAGTACTTC.